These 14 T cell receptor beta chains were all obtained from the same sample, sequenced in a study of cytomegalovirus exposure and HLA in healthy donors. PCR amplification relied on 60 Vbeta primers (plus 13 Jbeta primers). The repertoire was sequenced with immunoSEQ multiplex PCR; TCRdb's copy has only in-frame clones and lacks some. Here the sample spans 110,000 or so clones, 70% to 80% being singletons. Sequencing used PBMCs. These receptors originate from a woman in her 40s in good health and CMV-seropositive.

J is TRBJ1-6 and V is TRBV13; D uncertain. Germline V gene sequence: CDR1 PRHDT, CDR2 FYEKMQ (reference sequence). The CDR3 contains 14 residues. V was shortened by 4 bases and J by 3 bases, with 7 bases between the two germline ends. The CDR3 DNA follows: TGTGCCAGCAGCTCCCGGGACTATAATTCACCCCTCCACTTT. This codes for CASSSRDYNSPLHF.

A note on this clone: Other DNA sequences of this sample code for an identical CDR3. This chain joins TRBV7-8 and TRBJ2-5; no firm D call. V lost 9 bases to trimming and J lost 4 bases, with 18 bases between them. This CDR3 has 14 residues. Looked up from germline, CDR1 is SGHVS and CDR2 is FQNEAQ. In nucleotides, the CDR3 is TGTGCCAGTAGCCTCACGGTCGGTAGAGAGACCCAGTACTTC. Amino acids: CASSLTVGRETQYF.

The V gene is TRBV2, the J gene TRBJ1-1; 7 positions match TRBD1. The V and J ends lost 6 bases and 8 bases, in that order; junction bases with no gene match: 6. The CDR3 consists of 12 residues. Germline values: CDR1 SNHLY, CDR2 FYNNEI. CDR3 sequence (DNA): TGTGCCAGCAGCGGGACAGTGGCGGAAGCTTTCTTT. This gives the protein CASSGTVAEAFF.

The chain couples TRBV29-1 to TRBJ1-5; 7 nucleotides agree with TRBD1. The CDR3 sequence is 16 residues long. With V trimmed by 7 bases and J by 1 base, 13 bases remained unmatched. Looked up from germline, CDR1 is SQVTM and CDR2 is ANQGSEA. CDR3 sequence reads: CSGRQGPLLSNQPQHF. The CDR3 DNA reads TGCAGCGGAAGACAGGGTCCTTTATTGAGCAATCAGCCCCAGCATTTT.

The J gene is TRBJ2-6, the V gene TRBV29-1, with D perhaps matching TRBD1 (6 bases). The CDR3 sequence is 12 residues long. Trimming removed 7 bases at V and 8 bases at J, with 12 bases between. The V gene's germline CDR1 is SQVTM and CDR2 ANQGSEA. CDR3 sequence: CSAGTGTNVLTF. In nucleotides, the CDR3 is TGCAGCGCGGGAACAGGGACCAACGTCCTGACTTTC. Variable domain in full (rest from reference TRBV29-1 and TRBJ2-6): SAVISQKPSRDICQRGTSLTIQCQVDSQVTMMFWYRQQPGQSLTLIATANQGSEATYESGFVIDKFPISRPNLTFSTLTVSNMSPEDSSIYLCSAGTGTNVLTFGAGSRLTVL.

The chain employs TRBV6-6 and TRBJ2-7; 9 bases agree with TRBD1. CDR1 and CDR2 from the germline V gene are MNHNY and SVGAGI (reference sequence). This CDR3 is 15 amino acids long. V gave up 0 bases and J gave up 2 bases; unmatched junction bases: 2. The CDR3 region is CASSYSGTGPYEQYF. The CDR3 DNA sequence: TGTGCCAGCAGTTACTCAGGGACAGGGCCCTACGAGCAGTACTTC.

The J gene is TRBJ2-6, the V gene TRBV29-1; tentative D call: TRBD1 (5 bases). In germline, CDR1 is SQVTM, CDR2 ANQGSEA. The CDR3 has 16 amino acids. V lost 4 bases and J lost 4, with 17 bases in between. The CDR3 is CSVVIARGSGANVLTF. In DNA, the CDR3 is TGCAGCGTTGTCATCGCTAGGGGATCCGGGGCCAACGTCCTGACTTTC. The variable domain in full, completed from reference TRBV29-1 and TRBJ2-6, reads SAVISQKPSRDICQRGTSLTIQCQVDSQVTMMFWYRQQPGQSLTLIATANQGSEATYESGFVIDKFPISRPNLTFSTLTVSNMSPEDSSIYLCSVVIARGSGANVLTFGAGSRLTVL.

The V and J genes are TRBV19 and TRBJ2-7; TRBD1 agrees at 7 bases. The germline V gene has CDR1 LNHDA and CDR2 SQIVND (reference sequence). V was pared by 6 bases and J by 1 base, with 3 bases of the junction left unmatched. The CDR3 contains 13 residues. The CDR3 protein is CASRGTASYEQYF. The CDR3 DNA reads TGTGCCAGTAGGGGGACAGCTTCCTACGAGCAGTACTTC.

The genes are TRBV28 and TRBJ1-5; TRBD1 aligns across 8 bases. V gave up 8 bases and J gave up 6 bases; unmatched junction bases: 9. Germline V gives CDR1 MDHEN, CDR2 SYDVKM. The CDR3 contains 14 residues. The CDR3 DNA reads TGTGCCAGCCGGTCAGGGGGCGCCGGTCAGCCCCAGCATTTT. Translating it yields CASRSGGAGQPQHF. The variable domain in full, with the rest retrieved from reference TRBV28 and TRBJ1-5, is DVKVTQSSRYLVKRTGEKVFLECVQDMDHENMFWYRQDPGLGLRLIYFSYDVKMKEKGDIPEGYSVSREKKERFSLILESASTNQTSMYLCASRSGGAGQPQHFGDGTRLSIL.

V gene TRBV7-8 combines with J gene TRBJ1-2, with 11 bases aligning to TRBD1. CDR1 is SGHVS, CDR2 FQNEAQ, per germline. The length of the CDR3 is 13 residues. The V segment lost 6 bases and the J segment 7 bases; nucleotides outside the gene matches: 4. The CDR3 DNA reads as TGTGCCAGCAGACCGGGACAGGGGGGTGGCTACACCTTC. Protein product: CASRPGQGGGYTF. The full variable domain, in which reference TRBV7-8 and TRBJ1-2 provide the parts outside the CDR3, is GAGVSQSPRYKVAKRGQDVALRCDPISGHVSLFWYQQALGQGPEFLTYFQNEAQLDKSGLPSDRFFAERPEGSVSTLKIQRTQQEDSAVYLCASRPGQGGGYTFGSGTRLTVV.

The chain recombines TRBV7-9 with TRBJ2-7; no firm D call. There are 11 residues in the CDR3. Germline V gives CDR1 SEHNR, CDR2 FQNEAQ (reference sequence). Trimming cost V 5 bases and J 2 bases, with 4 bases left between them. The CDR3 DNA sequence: TGTGCCAGCAGCCTTACCTACGAGCAGTACTTC. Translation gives CASSLTYEQYF.

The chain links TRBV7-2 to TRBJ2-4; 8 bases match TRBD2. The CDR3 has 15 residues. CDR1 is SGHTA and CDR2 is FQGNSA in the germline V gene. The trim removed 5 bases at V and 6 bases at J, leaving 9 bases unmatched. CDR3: CASSLTGGRSNIQYF. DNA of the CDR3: TGTGCCAGCAGCCTTACGGGGGGGCGGTCAAACATTCAGTACTTC.

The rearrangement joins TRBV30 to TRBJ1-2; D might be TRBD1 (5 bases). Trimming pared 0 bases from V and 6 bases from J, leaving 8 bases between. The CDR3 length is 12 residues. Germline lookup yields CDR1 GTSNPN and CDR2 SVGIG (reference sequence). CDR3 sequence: CAWSVQDNGYTF. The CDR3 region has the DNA TGTGCCTGGAGTGTACAGGATAATGGCTACACCTTC.

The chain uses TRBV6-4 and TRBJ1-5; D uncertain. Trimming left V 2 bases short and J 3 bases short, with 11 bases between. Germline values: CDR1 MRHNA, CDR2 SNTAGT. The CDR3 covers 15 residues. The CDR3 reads CASSDPGNYNQPQHF. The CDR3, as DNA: TGTGCCAGCAGTGACCCGGGGAATTACAATCAGCCCCAGCATTTT.